This T cell receptor beta chain emerged from a study of CD8 T cells in ankylosing spondylitis. Study observations and caveats: It appeared that ankylosing spondylitis blood was characterized by a TCR beta motif of under ten highly homologous variants.

From the 5' RACE reads, TCRdb called clonotypes with MiXCR, one entry per CDR3 protein. The sample holds hundreds of thousands of distinct CDR3 sequences, about 12% seen once. There are 15 residues in the CDR3. Germline trimming cut 2 bases from V and 9 bases from J; bases unmatched to any gene: 9. Germline-derived CDR1 and CDR2 are SEHNR and FQNEAQ (reference sequence). In this sample, this clonotype turned up many times. Its target is unknown. This TCR was sampled from a male donor with ankylosing spondylitis. The sequencing sample was made of blood, either unsorted or a sorted T cell fraction (not recorded which). This chain connects TRBV7-9 to TRBJ2-1; 8 bases align to TRBD2. CDR3 residues: CASSLISGRGGEQFF. CDR3 sequence (DNA): TGTGCCAGCAGCTTAATAAGCGGGAGAGGGGGTGAGCAGTTCTTC.